This T cell receptor (beta chain) originates from a study of blood T cells in healthy people across ages. The CDR3 sequence is 15 residues long. A sample-barcoded 5' primer and a J-beta primer mix were used in a second PCR of roughly 6 to 11 cycles. MiXCR was run by TCRdb on the 5' RACE reads, yielding one entry per CDR3 protein. Among about a million distinct CDR3 sequences listed, roughly 51% were seen once. A few counts support this clonotype. The source is a woman aged 55-75 years in good health. The chain uses TRBV21-1 and TRBJ1-6; the D call TRBD1 from the table was never checked on the DNA. TRBV21-1 is listed as a pseudogene. Material for sequencing was blood. Written as DNA, the CDR3 is TGTGCCAGCAGCAGACCCAGGGGTCTTGGGTCACCCCTCCACTTT. Translated: CASSRPRGLGSPLHF.